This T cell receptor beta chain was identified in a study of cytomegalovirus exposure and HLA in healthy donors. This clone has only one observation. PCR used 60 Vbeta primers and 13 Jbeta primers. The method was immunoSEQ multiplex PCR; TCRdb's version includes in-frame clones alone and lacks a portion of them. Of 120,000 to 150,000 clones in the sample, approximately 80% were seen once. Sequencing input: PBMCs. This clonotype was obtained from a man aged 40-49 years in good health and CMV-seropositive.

CDR3 nucleotide sequence: TGCGCCAGCAGCTTGGAACTAGTAGAGACCCAGTACTTC. It is translated as CASSLELVETQYF. The V call is TRBV5-1, the J call TRBJ2-5, with a tentative D call TRBD2 (5 bases). From germline, CDR1 is SGHRS and CDR2 YFSETQ. The CDR3 contains 13 residues. V was clipped by 0 bases and J by 4 bases, with 7 bases between them. Full variable domain (rest looked up from reference TRBV5-1 and TRBJ2-5): KAGVTQTPRYLIKTRGQQVTLSCSPISGHRSVSWYQQTPGQGLQFLFEYFSETQRNKGNFPGRFSGRQFSNSRSEMNVSTLELGDSALYLCASSLELVETQYFGPGTRLLVL.